The 16 T cell receptor beta chains presented below share a single source sample, sequenced in a study of metastatic and nonmetastatic thyroid tumors. Until they underwent thyroid surgery, no patient had received any treatment. TCRdb recomputed clones from the PCR reads via MiXCR. This table holds a few thousand clones, 30% to 35% found once. The sequenced sample consisted of adjacent normal tissue. Every receptor here comes from a female donor with papillary thyroid cancer or a benign thyroid nodule (not recorded which). Some clones in this sample may be carry-over from other donors' samples.

J is TRBJ2-5 and V is TRBV7-9; TRBD2 matches at 9 bases. The length of the CDR3 is 16 residues. With V trimmed by 2 bases and J by 5 bases, 9 bases remained unmatched. Germline V gene sequence: CDR1 SEHNR, CDR2 FQNEAQ (reference sequence). The CDR3: CASSLRGTSSRETQYF. For the CDR3, the DNA is TGTGCCAGCAGCTTAAGGGGGACTAGCTCGCGGGAGACCCAGTACTTC.

This clone is large by share. The V and J genes are TRBV28 and TRBJ2-3; no firm D call. The CDR3 spans 13 residues. Per the germline V gene, CDR1 is MDHEN and CDR2 is SYDVKM. V was cut by 2 bases and J by 6 bases, with 9 bases left in between. Here the CDR3 DNA reads TGTGCCAGCAGTTTACCTAGTAGGGATACGCAGTATTTT. It yields the protein CASSLPSRDTQYF.

The chain combines TRBV11-2 with TRBJ2-7; 8 bases are a match to TRBD2. The ends lost 8 bases at V and 3 bases at J; junction bases unmatched: 12. This CDR3 has 15 residues. The V gene's germline CDR1 is SGHAT and CDR2 FQNNGV. Here the CDR3 reads CASGRNSGAYYEQYF. The CDR3 DNA sequence: TGTGCCAGCGGCCGGAATAGCGGGGCCTACTACGAGCAGTACTTC.

A few counts support this clone. The chain links TRBV6-1 to TRBJ2-7; D not certain. Per germline, CDR1 MNHNS and CDR2 SASEGT. This CDR3 is built from 14 residues. The germline V and J ends were trimmed by 6 bases and 4 bases, with 16 bases remaining between them. The CDR3 DNA sequence: TGTGCCAGCAGCATGACCTCAAGTCTTTACGAGCAGTACTTC. This sequence encodes CASSMTSSLYEQYF.

The chain links TRBV6-1 to TRBJ2-2; 11 bases map to TRBD2. Trimming took 8 bases from V and 1 from J; bases not matched to a gene: 6. The CDR3 consists of 16 residues. The germline V gene encodes CDR1 MNHNS and CDR2 SASEGT. DNA of the CDR3: TGTGCCAGCGCCTCGGGGACTAGCGGGAACACCGGGGAGCTGTTTTTT. It is translated as CASASGTSGNTGELFF.

This clone has a handful of counts. The chain combines TRBV27 with TRBJ1-5; no firm D call. CDR3 length equals 13 residues. Deletions cut 6 bases from V and 5 bases from J, with 11 bases between. Germline CDR1 and CDR2: MNHEY and SMNVEV (reference sequence). CDR3 in DNA: TGTGCCAGCAGATCCGACGGATATCAGCCCCAGCATTTT. This sequence encodes CASRSDGYQPQHF.

Only a few counts were recorded for this clone. J is TRBJ2-5 and V is TRBV12-3 or TRBV12-4; D perhaps matches TRBD2 (6 bases). The V and J ends lost 2 bases and 7 bases respectively, with 17 bases between them. This CDR3 is built from 15 residues. The CDR3 loop is CASSLRSTEAGTQYF. The DNA for the CDR3 is TGTGCCAGCAGTTTAAGGTCGACTGAAGCGGGGACCCAGTACTTC.

This clone has a count of ten or more. A much larger clone differs by one base, so this may be a read error. Other DNA sequences in the sample encode the same CDR3. The chain combines TRBV12-3 or TRBV12-4 with TRBJ2-3; D remains ambiguous. Deletions cut 5 bases from V and 6 bases from J, with 12 bases between. The CDR3 contains 13 residues. The CDR3 protein is CASSIGLVDTQYF. DNA of the CDR3: TGTGCCAGCAGTATAGGGCTAGTTGATACGCAGTATTTT.

This clone has only a few counts. The chain has TRBV6-1 and TRBJ1-5; D is ambiguous. Between the trimmed V and J ends, which lost 2 bases and 0 bases, there was a span of 14 bases. This CDR3 is 17 amino acids long. Germline V CDR1 and CDR2: MNHNS, SASEGT. The CDR3 is CASSEWVGGYSNQPQHF. The CDR3 DNA sequence: TGTGCCAGCAGTGAATGGGTGGGCGGGTATAGCAATCAGCCCCAGCATTTT.

The genes are TRBV20-1 and TRBJ1-5, with a weak D call TRBD1 (6 bases). CDR3 length equals 13 residues. V was trimmed by 6 bases and J by 11 bases, leaving 20 bases between them. Looked up from germline, CDR1 is DFQATT and CDR2 is SNEGSKA (reference sequence). CDR3 sequence reads: CSAFRGPGTAQHF. In nucleotides, the CDR3 is TGCAGTGCATTCAGGGGCCCAGGTACGGCCCAGCATTTT.

This chain connects TRBV15 to TRBJ1-6; D possibly corresponds to TRBD1 (5 bases). Germline values: CDR1 LNHNV, CDR2 YYDKDF (reference sequence). Trimming removed 5 bases from V and 9 bases from J, with 17 bases in between. The CDR3 covers 15 residues. Here the CDR3 DNA reads TGTGCCACCAGCCCTCAGACCCCAGGGAGTTCACCCCTCCACTTT. Translated: CATSPQTPGSSPLHF.

This chain links TRBV15 with TRBJ2-7; 8 bases align to TRBD2. The CDR3 consists of 15 residues. The germline V gene has CDR1 LNHNV and CDR2 YYDKDF (reference sequence). V dropped 1 base and J dropped 6; count of bases not matched to a gene: 8. CDR3 residues: CATSRVGAGGGEQYF. In nucleotides, the CDR3 is TGTGCCACCAGCAGAGTGGGGGCGGGAGGAGGCGAGCAGTACTTC.

Within the sample, this clone is medium-sized. V is TRBV10-3 and J is TRBJ1-1; D unresolved. CDR1 is ENHRY, CDR2 SYGVKD, per germline. V dropped 0 bases and J dropped 5 bases, with 4 bases sitting between them. CDR3 length: 12 amino acids. Written as DNA, the CDR3 is TGTGCCATCAGTGAGTCGGCGACTGAAGCTTTCTTT. It codes for CAISESATEAFF.

This chain links TRBV20-1 with TRBJ1-6, with unresolved D. Looked up from germline, CDR1 is DFQATT and CDR2 is SNEGSKA (reference sequence). The CDR3 has 16 residues. V lost 6 bases and J 0 bases, leaving 15 bases between the germline ends. Written as DNA, the CDR3 is TGCAGTGCAACGCTTAAGGAGAACTCCTATAATTCACCCCTCCACTTT. Protein: CSATLKENSYNSPLHF.

Sample share makes this clone large. V gene TRBV6-6 combines with J gene TRBJ1-2, with D unresolved. The ends were cut back, 2 bases at V and 2 bases at J, with 6 bases in the middle. Germline values: CDR1 MNHNY, CDR2 SVGAGI (reference sequence). The CDR3 has 13 residues. The CDR3 region has the DNA TGTGCCAGCAGTTACGGCGGCAACTATGGCTACACCTTC. Translation gives CASSYGGNYGYTF.

The table lists this clone with a few counts. The chain uses TRBV12-3 or TRBV12-4 and TRBJ2-7; D gene uncertain. V shed 3 bases and J shed 7 bases, with 13 bases lying between them. This CDR3 is 13 amino acids long. CDR3 nucleotide sequence: TGTGCCAGCAGTTTCTCCAACAGACGAGAGCAGTACTTC. Protein product: CASSFSNRREQYF.